This T cell receptor beta chain came from a study of tumor-infiltrating lymphocytes in primary liver carcinoma. In the study overall: Samples had roughly 3.65 to 7.5 million productive TCRbeta reads, comparable between tissue types.

Germline DNA was extracted alongside blood RNA, which was obtained from unsorted whole blood. Germline V gene sequence: CDR1 MNHNY, CDR2 SVGAGI (reference sequence). The length of the CDR3 is 16 residues. J lost 4 bases, V lost 7 bases, and 13 bases had no gene match. TCR beta cDNA was prepared out of 500 ng total RNA by means of a constant-region primer. Sequencing libraries for TCR beta derived from three nested multiplex PCR rounds that used slightly modified ARM-PCR. TRBV1-TRBV30 forward primers paired with a C-beta reverse primer drove the first two PCR rounds, roughly 10 cycles each. A single record per CDR3 protein comes from TCRdb applying MiXCR to the multiplex PCR reads. This sample has some 190,000 distinct CDR3 sequences, with about 60% found just once.

The sample was peripheral blood. The chain links TRBV6-6 to TRBJ2-1, with TRBD2 matching 7 bases. The clonotype comes from a man aged 40-49 years with primary liver carcinoma and hepatitis B virus infection. The CDR3 here is CASTALTSRLYNEQFF. In nucleotides, the CDR3 is TGTGCCAGCACCGCCCTGACTAGCCGCCTGTACAATGAGCAGTTCTTC.